A single sample gave rise to the 23 T cell receptor beta chains below, sequenced in a study of response to subunit inactivated influenza vaccine. Using its own MiXCR run on the RT-PCR reads, TCRdb lists one record per CDR3 protein. The sample consists of over 150,000 distinct CDR3 sequences, approximately 10% of them appearing once. The material was non-naive T cells sorted from PBMCs, obtained 45 days after vaccination. The source is a man aged 50-59 years who received an inactivated influenza vaccine.

This clonotype showed up many times. V gene TRBV12-3 or TRBV12-4 combines with J gene TRBJ2-3, with D maybe TRBD1 (5 bases). CDR3 length equals 16 residues. Trimming removed 0 bases from V and 0 bases from J, with 10 bases in between. As DNA, the CDR3 is TGTGCCAGCAGTTTAGCAAGACAGATTAGCACAGATACGCAGTATTTT. This encodes CASSLARQISTDTQYF.

This clonotype was recorded many times. The chain combines TRBV7-9 with TRBJ1-1; possible D gene TRBD1, 5 bases. From germline, CDR1 is SEHNR and CDR2 FQNEAQ (reference sequence). V lost 1 base and J lost 10, with 10 bases in between. CDR3 length: 12 amino acids. In DNA form, the CDR3 reads TGTGCCAGCAGCTTAGATAGGGGAAGAGCTTTCTTT. Translating it yields CASSLDRGRAFF.

This clonotype was seen ten or more times. The chain recombines TRBV28 with TRBJ2-5, with 8 bases that match TRBD1. Germline CDR1 is MDHEN and CDR2 is SYDVKM. After removal of 1 base from V and 3 bases from J, the junction contained 4 bases not matched to a gene. The CDR3 loop spans 15 amino acids. The DNA of the CDR3 is TGTGCCAGCAGTTTATCCAGGGGGCGAAAAGAGACCCAGTACTTC. This translates into CASSLSRGRKETQYF.

This clonotype was seen more than once but under ten times. The chain has TRBV27 and TRBJ2-2; D gene unclear. This CDR3 is 15 amino acids long. Per germline, CDR1 MNHEY and CDR2 SMNVEV (reference sequence). The V and J ends lost 5 bases and 1 base respectively, with 11 bases between them. CDR3 sequence reads: CASSAQAWNTGELFF. CDR3 DNA: TGTGCCAGCAGTGCCCAGGCTTGGAACACCGGGGAGCTGTTTTTT.

This clonotype was detected a few times. The J gene is TRBJ1-1, the V gene TRBV12-3 or TRBV12-4, with D hard to call. V dropped 8 bases and J dropped 0 bases, with 10 bases sitting between them. The CDR3 runs 13 residues. The CDR3 is CASVIRMNTEAFF. DNA for the CDR3: TGTGCCAGCGTCATTCGAATGAACACTGAAGCTTTCTTT.

The rearrangement uses TRBV2 and TRBJ2-3, with D perhaps matching TRBD2 (6 bases). Germline CDR1 SNHLY, CDR2 FYNNEI. Deletions cut 2 bases from V and 2 bases from J, with 17 bases between. The CDR3 has 17 amino acids. The CDR3 DNA reads as TGTGCCAGCAGTGAAACCCATAGACTAGGGTACACAGATACGCAGTATTTT. Residues: CASSETHRLGYTDTQYF.

This clonotype was observed at least ten times. The chain combines TRBV14 with TRBJ2-7, with no clear D. V was clipped by 4 bases and J by 6 bases, with 16 bases between them. CDR1 SGHDN and CDR2 FVKESK come from the germline V gene. This CDR3 has 14 amino acids. The CDR3 spells CASSRRQSGSEQYF. The CDR3 DNA reads TGTGCCAGCAGCCGAAGACAAAGTGGGTCCGAGCAGTACTTC.

The rearrangement uses TRBV5-1 and TRBJ2-6; D may be TRBD1 (5 bases). The germline V gene encodes CDR1 SGHRS and CDR2 YFSETQ. The CDR3 length is 18 residues. Trimming left V 0 bases short and J 1 base short, with 14 bases between. CDR3 residues: CASSLGRTPISGANVLTF. CDR3 nucleotide sequence: TGCGCCAGCAGCTTGGGCCGGACACCGATTTCTGGGGCCAACGTCCTGACTTTC.

The chain is built from TRBV3-1 and TRBJ2-7; D is possibly TRBD1 (6 bases). The V end was cut by 5 bases, the J end by 0 bases, with 14 bases between. CDR3 length equals 15 residues. Germline CDR1 and CDR2: LGHDT and YNNKEL (reference sequence). The CDR3, as DNA: TGTGCCAGCAGCAACCGACAGGTGAGCTCCTACGAGCAGTACTTC. Translated: CASSNRQVSSYEQYF.

This clonotype was observed many times. The J gene is TRBJ1-5, the V gene TRBV12-3 or TRBV12-4, with unresolved D. V dropped 5 bases and J dropped 0 bases, with 8 bases sitting between them. The CDR3 contains 14 residues. The CDR3 spells CASSGGYSNQPQHF. CDR3 in DNA: TGTGCCAGCAGTGGTGGGTATAGCAATCAGCCCCAGCATTTT.

This rearrangement joins TRBV6-2 or TRBV6-3 to TRBJ2-1; 9 bases agree with TRBD2. CDR1 is MNHEY, CDR2 SVGEGT, per germline. CDR3 length equals 16 residues. The J segment lost 1 base and the V segment lost 4 bases, leaving 5 bases of the junction unmatched. As DNA, the CDR3 is TGTGCCAGCAGTTCTGGGGCGGGAGGGTCCTACAATGAGCAGTTCTTC. Amino acids: CASSSGAGGSYNEQFF.

The CDR3 reads CASSLRGVQETQYF. In nucleotides, the CDR3 is TGTGCCAGCAGCTTACGAGGAGTCCAAGAGACCCAGTACTTC. The V call is TRBV7-2, the J call TRBJ2-5; no firm D call. This CDR3 spans 14 amino acids. CDR1 and CDR2 (germline): SGHTA, FQGNSA. V dropped 2 bases and J dropped 1 base, with 8 bases sitting between them.

This clonotype was detected a few times. This chain uses TRBV7-2 with TRBJ2-2; a weak D match, TRBD2 (7 bases). V lost 0 bases, J lost 5 bases, and 19 bases lay in between. CDR1 and CDR2 (germline): SGHTA, FQGNSA. The CDR3 sequence is 18 residues long. CDR3 sequence reads: CASSLAPGGGRGTGELFF. The CDR3, as DNA: TGTGCCAGCAGCTTAGCGCCGGGCGGGGGCCGAGGAACCGGGGAGCTGTTTTTT. Combining the CDR3 with reference TRBV7-2 and TRBJ2-2 gives the whole variable domain GAGVSQSPSNKVTEKGKDVELRCDPISGHTALYWYRQSLGQGLEFLIYFQGNSAPDKSGLPSDRFSAERTGGSVSTLTIQRTQQEDSAVYLCASSLAPGGGRGTGELFFGEGSRLTVL.

Only a few counts were recorded for this clonotype. The chain couples TRBV12-3 or TRBV12-4 to TRBJ1-1; TRBD1 might be the D (6 bases). V was shortened by 7 bases and J by 0 bases, with 12 bases between the two germline ends. The CDR3 is made up of 14 amino acids. CDR3 in DNA: TGTGCCAGCAACCGGGGACACCTGAACACTGAAGCTTTCTTT. Translating gives CASNRGHLNTEAFF.

V gene TRBV7-2 combines with J gene TRBJ2-5; 9 positions match TRBD1. The CDR3 sequence is 16 residues long. Trimming cost V 5 bases and J 4 bases; bases outside gene matches: 11. CDR1 SGHTA and CDR2 FQGNSA come from the germline V gene. The CDR3 nucleotides are TGTGCCAGCAGCCCTCGAGCCGGGACAGGGCCAGAGACCCAGTACTTC. Amino acid sequence: CASSPRAGTGPETQYF.

This clonotype was seen a few times. The chain links TRBV20-1 to TRBJ2-1; TRBD1 is a possible D gene (5 bases). The CDR3 has 14 residues. Trimming shortened V by 7 bases and J by 5 bases, and 18 bases separated the two germline ends. In germline, CDR1 is DFQATT, CDR2 SNEGSKA (reference sequence). CDR3: CSEAQGLVDNEQFF. The CDR3 region has the DNA TGCAGTGAAGCCCAGGGCCTAGTCGACAATGAGCAGTTCTTC.

This clonotype was counted ten times or more. The chain carries TRBV12-3 or TRBV12-4 and TRBJ2-6, with unresolved D. The CDR3 runs to 13 residues. V was shortened by 5 bases and J by 1 base, with 3 bases between the two germline ends. CDR3 bases: TGTGCCAGCAGTCCATCTGGGGCCAACGTCCTGACTTTC. Translating gives CASSPSGANVLTF.

This chain joins TRBV12-3 or TRBV12-4 and TRBJ1-4, with TRBD1 matching 8 bases. Germline trimming cut 1 base from V and 8 bases from J; bases unmatched to any gene: 6. The CDR3 runs 15 residues. The CDR3, as DNA: TGTGCCAGCAGTTTAGTAGTCAGGGGGCGAGAAAAACTGTTTTTT. It translates to CASSLVVRGREKLFF.

In its sample, this clonotype was seen many times. The V call is TRBV20-1, the J call TRBJ1-3, with D possibly TRBD1 on 6 matching bases. Trimming shortened V by 2 bases and J by 6 bases, and 17 bases separated the two germline ends. The germline gives CDR1 DFQATT, CDR2 SNEGSKA (reference sequence). The CDR3 spans 15 residues. CDR3 DNA sequence: TGCAGTGCTAGACCAACGGACAGCCACCCAAACACCATATATTTT. Its translation is CSARPTDSHPNTIYF.

The V gene is TRBV20-1, the J gene TRBJ2-2; D gene uncertain. Germline V CDR1 and CDR2: DFQATT, SNEGSKA (reference sequence). The CDR3 has 12 residues. The V end was cut by 2 bases, the J end by 2 bases, with 3 bases between. The CDR3 sequence is CSARPNTGELFF. The CDR3 DNA follows: TGCAGTGCTAGACCTAACACCGGGGAGCTGTTTTTT.

This sequence joins TRBV24-1 and TRBJ2-1; D remains ambiguous. V gave up 8 bases and J gave up 1 base, with 8 bases separating them. The CDR3 contains 13 residues. The germline V gene encodes CDR1 KGHDR and CDR2 SFDVKD. The CDR3 loop is CATTSGSYNEQFF. As DNA, the CDR3 is TGTGCCACCACGTCAGGATCCTACAATGAGCAGTTCTTC.

J is TRBJ2-7 and V is TRBV9; 11 bases map to TRBD1. The length of the CDR3 is 15 residues. V gave up 3 bases and J gave up 7 bases; unmatched junction bases: 9. Germline CDR1 and CDR2: SGDLS and YYNGEE. CDR3 coding DNA: TGTGCCAGCAGCGGTGGACAGGGGGCTGGACGAGAGCAGTACTTC. Translated: CASSGGQGAGREQYF.

This clonotype was detected only once. The chain carries TRBV6-2 or TRBV6-3 and TRBJ1-2, with D possibly being TRBD1 (5 bases). This CDR3 has 13 amino acids. Trimming took off 5 bases at V and 4 bases at J, with 11 bases between the two ends. The germline gives CDR1 MNHEY, CDR2 SVGEGT. The CDR3 coding sequence is TGTGCCAGCAGTCACCGGGACCGCTATGGCTACACCTTC. As protein: CASSHRDRYGYTF.